This TCR beta chain was captured by sequencing in a study of T cell responses to AZD1222 COVID-19 vaccine. Study-wide findings and caveats: Two AZD1222 administrations were followed by greater Spike-specific TCR breadth and depth.

As concerns this clone: Its antigen is as yet unknown.

V shed 1 base and J 2 bases; nucleotides not matched to a gene: 3. This CDR3 has 14 amino acids. Germline lookup yields CDR1 GTSNPN and CDR2 SVGIG (reference sequence). The repertoire was sequenced with immunoSEQ multiplex PCR; TCRdb's copy has only in-frame clones and lacks some. Of over 150,000 clones in the sample, roughly nine tenths were seen once. The chain couples TRBV30 to TRBJ2-7, with 9 positions matching TRBD1. This material consisted of peripheral blood, taken on day 0 of AZD1222 vaccination. This TCR was recovered from an adult in good health. Written as DNA, the CDR3 is TGTGCCTGGAGTGCCGGGACAGGGACCTACGAGCAGTACTTC. As protein: CAWSAGTGTYEQYF.